This T cell receptor beta chain was obtained from a study of shared clonotypes between healthy human individuals. The CDR3 loop spans 14 amino acids. The V gene end was trimmed by 6 bases and the J gene end by 4 bases; junction bases not matched to a gene: 6. CDR1 is MDHEN, CDR2 SYDVKM, per germline. Study results and limitations: Donors were few, which limited the genetic and exposure-history diversity represented. Clonotype sharing among donors was expected to depend on sequencing depth.

Turning to this clone: Its antigen remains unknown.

Across several immunoSEQ plates, the genomic DNA of each subset was split evenly. Roughly 30,000 T cell genomes, or around 290 ng DNA, went into replicate PCRs of unsorted PBMC. Profiled with immunoSEQ multiplex PCR; TCRdb holds only in-frame clones, not every one. This sample has around 500,000 clones, with about 72% found just once. The clonotype comes from a woman aged 40 to 49 in good health. Some clones in this sample may be carry-over from other donors' samples. The chain joins TRBV28 to TRBJ2-7; 10 nucleotides agree with TRBD2. The specimen was PBMCs. The CDR3 nucleotides are TGTGCCAGCAGAGCGGGAGGGTTATCGTACGAGCAGTACTTC. Its translation is CASRAGGLSYEQYF.